This paragraph reports one T cell receptor (beta chain). The specificity of this receptor is unknown. Base qualities are missing; no much larger clone stands one base away. This record comes from a study of T cell changes during pregnancy in multiple sclerosis (dated 2019 in TCRdb). Turning to the overall study: The study looked at changes in the T cell repertoire across pregnancy in women with multiple sclerosis.

Library method: the immunoSEQ multiplex PCR assay. The table was pulled from immuneACCESS by TCRdb, which kept in-frame rearrangements only. Such tables lose some clones; where checked, under half of the loss comes from unresolved V genes, and the rest has no known cause. The sample table records about 22,000 clones; approximately 90% of these occur just once. The ten largest clones represent more than 0.6% of the sample. The source is a female donor with multiple sclerosis, enrolled in a pregnancy study. This material consisted of CD4+ T cells from peripheral blood mononuclear cells, taken in the third trimester of pregnancy.

The CDR3 amino acid sequence is: CASSARQGGVEKLFF. The nucleotide sequence is TGTGCCAGCTCAGCGAGACAGGGGGGCGTCGAAAAACTGTTTTTT. Rearrangement joined TRBV18 to TRBJ1-4; the junction holds 9 bases that match TRBD1. The CDR3 measures 15 amino acids from cysteine to phenylalanine. Only the CDR3 DNA stays, 45 bases, in frame from base 1. CDR1 is given as KGHSH and CDR2 as LQKENI, both from the germline V gene. V and J are trimmed by 5 bases and 8 bases, and the gene matches miss 9 bases of the junction. The variable domain in full, with residues beyond the CDR3 obtained from the reference TRBV18 and TRBJ1-4 genes, is NAGVMQNPRHLVRRRGQEARLRCSPMKGHSHVYWYRQLPEEGLKFMVYLQKENIIDESGMPKERFSAEFPKEGPSILRIQQVVRGDSAAYFCASSARQGGVEKLFFGSGTQLSVL.